A single T cell receptor beta chain is shown here with its context. Per the original methods: Nucleated cell number was recorded as an estimate derived from reference gene primer amplification. Sequencing was performed with immunoSEQ multiplex PCR; in TCRdb, only in-frame clones are kept and a portion is missing. For V, J and clone size, that table is used; D and trimming come from the DNA. Here the sample spans some 61,000 clones, about nine tenths being singletons. This entry comes from a study of blood T cell repertoires in COVID-19. Study context: Acute and convalescent COVID-19 samples came from the United States, Italy and Spain. Sample material is recorded as cDNA or gDNA derived from T cells, B-cell-depleted T cells, or PBMCs.

Germline V gene data show CDR1 as SGHTS and CDR2 as YDEGEE. The V and J ends lost 5 bases and 3 bases, in that order; junction bases with no gene match: 15. This CDR3 is built from 17 residues. V and J are TRBV5-8 and TRBJ2-7; 9 positions agree with TRBD1. The sample comprised peripheral blood. The receptor comes from a man between 60 and 75 years old with acute or convalescent COVID-19. The CDR3 DNA follows: TGTGCCAGCAGGGACCTCCTTAGTTGGGACAGGGTCTACGAGCAGTACTTC. Amino acids: CASRDLLSWDRVYEQYF.